The source of this T cell receptor (beta chain) is a study of PD-1 blockade in classical Hodgkin lymphoma. Study-wide results and caveats: The authors have not defined what causes the repertoire differences, possibly disease activity or prior therapy. Researchers reported that CD4+ TCR diversity, though not CD8+, rose significantly by C4D1. Patients with an early start, nivolumab under 1 year after ASCT, were excluded. Newly diagnosed patients were reported to start with lower TCR diversity than healthy donors.

TCRdb's table, derived via immunoSEQ multiplex PCR, lists solely in-frame clones and lacks some. This sample has some 15,000 clones, with around four fifths found just once. Germline assignment: CDR1 SGHVS and CDR2 FQNEAQ. The CDR3 is 14 residues long. Brentuximab vedotin exposure varied among the patients, all of whom had relapsed after autologous stem cell transplantation. A remark on this clone: Antigen: not known. Compared with germline, one end of the junction differs, possibly owing to a read error.

This sequence was found in a human donor with classical Hodgkin lymphoma. This chain uses TRBV7-8 with TRBJ2-2; TRBD2 is a possible D gene (6 bases). This specimen was peripheral blood mononuclear cells (PBMCs), taken before the second cycle of nivolumab. CDR3 in DNA: TGTGCCAGCATCTTAGCGGAGCCCACCGGGGAGCTGTTTTTT. Its translation is CASILAEPTGELFF.